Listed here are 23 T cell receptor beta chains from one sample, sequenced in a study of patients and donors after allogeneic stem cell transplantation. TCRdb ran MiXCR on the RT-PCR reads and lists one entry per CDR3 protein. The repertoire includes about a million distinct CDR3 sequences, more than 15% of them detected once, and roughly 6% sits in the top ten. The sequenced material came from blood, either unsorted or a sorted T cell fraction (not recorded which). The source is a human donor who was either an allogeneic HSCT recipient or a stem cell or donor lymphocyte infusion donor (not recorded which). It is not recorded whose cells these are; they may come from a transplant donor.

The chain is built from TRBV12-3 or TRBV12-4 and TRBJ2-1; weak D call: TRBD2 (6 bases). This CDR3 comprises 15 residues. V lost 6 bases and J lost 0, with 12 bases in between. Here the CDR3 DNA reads TGTGCCAGCAGGACGACTAGGAGCTCCTACAATGAGCAGTTCTTC. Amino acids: CASRTTRSSYNEQFF.

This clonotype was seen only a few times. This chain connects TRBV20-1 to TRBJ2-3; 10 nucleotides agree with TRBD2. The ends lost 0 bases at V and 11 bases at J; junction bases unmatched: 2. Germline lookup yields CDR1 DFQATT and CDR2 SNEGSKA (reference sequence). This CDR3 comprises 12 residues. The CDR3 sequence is CSARDRLAGQYF. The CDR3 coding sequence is TGCAGTGCTAGAGATCGACTAGCGGGGCAGTATTTT.

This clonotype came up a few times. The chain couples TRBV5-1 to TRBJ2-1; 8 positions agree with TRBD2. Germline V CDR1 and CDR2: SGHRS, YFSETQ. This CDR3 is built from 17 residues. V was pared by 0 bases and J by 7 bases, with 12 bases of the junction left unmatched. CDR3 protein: CASSLVFRGGRGNEQFF. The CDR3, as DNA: TGCGCCAGCAGCTTGGTTTTCCGGGGGGGCCGTGGTAATGAGCAGTTCTTC.

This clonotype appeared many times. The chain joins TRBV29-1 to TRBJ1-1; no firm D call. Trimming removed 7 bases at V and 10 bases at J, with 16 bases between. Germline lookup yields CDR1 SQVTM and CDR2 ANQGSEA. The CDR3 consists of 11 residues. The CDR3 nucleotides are TGCAGCGCCAGGACCCGAATGGGAGCTTTCTTT. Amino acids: CSARTRMGAFF.

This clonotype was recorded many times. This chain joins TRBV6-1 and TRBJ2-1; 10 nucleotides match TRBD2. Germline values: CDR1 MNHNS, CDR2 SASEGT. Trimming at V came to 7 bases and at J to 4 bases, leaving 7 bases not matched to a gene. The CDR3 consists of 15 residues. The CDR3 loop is CASKKRGGTYNEQFF. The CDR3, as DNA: TGTGCCAGCAAAAAGCGGGGGGGCACGTACAATGAGCAGTTCTTC.

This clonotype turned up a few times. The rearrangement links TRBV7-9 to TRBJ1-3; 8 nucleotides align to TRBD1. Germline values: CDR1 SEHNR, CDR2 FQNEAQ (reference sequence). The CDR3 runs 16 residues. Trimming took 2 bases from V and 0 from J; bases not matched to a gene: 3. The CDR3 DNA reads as TGTGCCAGCAGCTTAAGACAGGGGCGCTCTGGAAACACCATATATTTT. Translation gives CASSLRQGRSGNTIYF.

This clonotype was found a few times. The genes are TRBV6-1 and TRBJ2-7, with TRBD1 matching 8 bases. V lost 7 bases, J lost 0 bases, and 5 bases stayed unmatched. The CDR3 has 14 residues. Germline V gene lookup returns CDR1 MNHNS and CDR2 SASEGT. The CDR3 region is CASNRGQGSYEQYF. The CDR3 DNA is TGTGCCAGCAACCGAGGACAGGGCTCCTACGAGCAGTACTTC.

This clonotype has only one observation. The CDR3 loop reads CASNSQGNEQFF. The DNA for the CDR3 is TGTGCCAGTAATTCCCAGGGAAATGAGCAGTTCTTC. The V gene is TRBV19, the J gene TRBJ2-1, with D possibly being TRBD1 (5 bases). The CDR3 covers 12 residues. With 7 bases removed from V and 7 bases from J, the gap between germline ends came to 11 bases. The germline V gene has CDR1 LNHDA and CDR2 SQIVND (reference sequence).

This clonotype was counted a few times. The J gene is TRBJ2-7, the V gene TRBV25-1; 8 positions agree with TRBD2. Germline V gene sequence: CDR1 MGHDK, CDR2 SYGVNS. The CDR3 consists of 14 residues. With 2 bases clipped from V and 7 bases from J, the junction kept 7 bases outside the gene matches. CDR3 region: CASSERGAGGEQYF. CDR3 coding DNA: TGTGCCAGCAGTGAACGAGGCGCGGGGGGAGAGCAGTACTTC.

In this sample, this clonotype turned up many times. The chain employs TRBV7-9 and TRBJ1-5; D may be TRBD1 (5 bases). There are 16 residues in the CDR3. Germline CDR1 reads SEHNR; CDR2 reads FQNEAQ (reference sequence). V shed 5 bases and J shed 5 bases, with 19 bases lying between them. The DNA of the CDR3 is TGTGCCAGCAGCCCCTGGGGGGGACGGGGGGATCAGCCCCAGCATTTT. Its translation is CASSPWGGRGDQPQHF.

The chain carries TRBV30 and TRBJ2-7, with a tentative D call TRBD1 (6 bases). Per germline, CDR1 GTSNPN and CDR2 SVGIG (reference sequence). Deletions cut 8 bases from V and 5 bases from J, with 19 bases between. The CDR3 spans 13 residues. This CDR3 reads CAGGGRGWDEQYF. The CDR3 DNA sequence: TGTGCCGGTGGGGGCAGGGGCTGGGACGAGCAGTACTTC.

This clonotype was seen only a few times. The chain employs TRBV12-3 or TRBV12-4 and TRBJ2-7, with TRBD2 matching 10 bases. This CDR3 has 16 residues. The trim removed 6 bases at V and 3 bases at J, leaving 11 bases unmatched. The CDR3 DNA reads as TGTGCCAGCAGCTCGCAGACTAGCGGGCGGCTCTACGAGCAGTACTTC. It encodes CASSSQTSGRLYEQYF.

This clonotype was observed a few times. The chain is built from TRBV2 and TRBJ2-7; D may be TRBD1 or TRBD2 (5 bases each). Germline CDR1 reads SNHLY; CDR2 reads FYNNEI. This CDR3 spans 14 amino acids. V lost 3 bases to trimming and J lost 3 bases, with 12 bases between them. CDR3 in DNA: TGTGCCAGCAGTGACCAGGGCGCGGGCTACGAGCAGTACTTC. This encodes CASSDQGAGYEQYF.

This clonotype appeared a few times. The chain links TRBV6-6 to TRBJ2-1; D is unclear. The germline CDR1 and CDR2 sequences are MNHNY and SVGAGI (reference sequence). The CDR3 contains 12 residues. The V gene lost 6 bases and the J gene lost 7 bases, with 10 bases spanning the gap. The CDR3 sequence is CASSYGVNEQFF. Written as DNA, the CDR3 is TGTGCCAGCAGCTATGGGGTGAATGAGCAGTTCTTC.

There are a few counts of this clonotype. The chain's CDR3 is CASSLDPREKLFF. DNA of the CDR3: TGTGCCAGCAGTTTAGACCCACGTGAAAAACTGTTTTTT. The V call is TRBV12-3 or TRBV12-4, the J call TRBJ1-4; D not resolved. This CDR3 comprises 13 residues. With 1 base removed from V and 7 bases from J, the gap between germline ends came to 7 bases.

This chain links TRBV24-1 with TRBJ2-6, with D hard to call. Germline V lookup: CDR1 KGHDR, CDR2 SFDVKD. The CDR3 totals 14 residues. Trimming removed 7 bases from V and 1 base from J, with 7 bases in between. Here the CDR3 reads CATSHGSGANVLTF. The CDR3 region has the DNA TGTGCCACCAGCCATGGGTCTGGGGCCAACGTCCTGACTTTC.

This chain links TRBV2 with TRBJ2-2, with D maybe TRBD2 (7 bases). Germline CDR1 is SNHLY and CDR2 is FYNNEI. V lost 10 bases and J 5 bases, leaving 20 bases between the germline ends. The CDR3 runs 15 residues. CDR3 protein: CATTREGRGTGELFF. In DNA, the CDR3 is TGTGCCACCACCAGGGAGGGGAGGGGGACCGGGGAGCTGTTTTTT.

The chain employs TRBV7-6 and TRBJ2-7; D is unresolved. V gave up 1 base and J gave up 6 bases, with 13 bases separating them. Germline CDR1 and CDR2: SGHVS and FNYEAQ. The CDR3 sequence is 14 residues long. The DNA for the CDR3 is TGTGCCAGCAGCTTAGGCGTGGGCGCAGGCGAGCAGTACTTC. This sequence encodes CASSLGVGAGEQYF.

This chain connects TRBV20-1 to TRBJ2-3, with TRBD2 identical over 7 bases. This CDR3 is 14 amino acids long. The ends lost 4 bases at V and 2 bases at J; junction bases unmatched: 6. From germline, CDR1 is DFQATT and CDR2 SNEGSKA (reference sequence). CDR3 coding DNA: TGCAGTGCTATTAGCGGGTGGTACACAGATACGCAGTATTTT. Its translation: CSAISGWYTDTQYF.

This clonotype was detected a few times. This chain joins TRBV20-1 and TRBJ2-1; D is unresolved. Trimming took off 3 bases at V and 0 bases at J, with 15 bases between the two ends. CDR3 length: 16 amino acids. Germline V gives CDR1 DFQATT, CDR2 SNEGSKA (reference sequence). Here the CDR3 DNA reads TGCAGTGCTAGCCTAGGTGGTATCTTCTCCTACAATGAGCAGTTCTTC. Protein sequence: CSASLGGIFSYNEQFF.

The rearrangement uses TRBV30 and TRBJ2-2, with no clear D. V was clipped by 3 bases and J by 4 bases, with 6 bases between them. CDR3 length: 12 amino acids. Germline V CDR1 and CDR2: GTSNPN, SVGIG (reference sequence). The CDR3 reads CAWSPVTGELFF. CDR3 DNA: TGTGCCTGGAGCCCCGTCACCGGGGAGCTGTTTTTT.

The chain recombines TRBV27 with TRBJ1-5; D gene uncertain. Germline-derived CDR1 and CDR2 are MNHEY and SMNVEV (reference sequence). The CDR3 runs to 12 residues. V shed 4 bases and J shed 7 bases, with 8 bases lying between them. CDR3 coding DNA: TGTGCCAGCAGTTGGCCCGGCCAGCCCCAGCATTTT. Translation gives CASSWPGQPQHF.

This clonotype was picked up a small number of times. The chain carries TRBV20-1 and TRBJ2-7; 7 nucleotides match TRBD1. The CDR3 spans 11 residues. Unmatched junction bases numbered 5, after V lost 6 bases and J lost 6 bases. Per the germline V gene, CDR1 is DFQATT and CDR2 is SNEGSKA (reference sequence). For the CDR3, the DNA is TGCAGTGCGGAGACAGGGCGCGAGCAGTACTTC. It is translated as CSAETGREQYF.